Following are 19 T cell receptor beta chains from one sample sequenced in a study of T cells in Graves' hyperthyroidism and ophthalmopathy (dated by TCRdb to about 2019). The library was built by means of multiplex PCR. Sequencing relied on an Illumina HiSeq 2000. Amplification of TCR beta CDR3 regions was carried out from RNA transcripts. The first round of RT-PCR for the TCR CDR3 was performed with the HTBI primer set and the Qiagen OneStep RT-PCR kit. TCRdb redid the processing of the public reads, applying fastp at Q25 and MiXCR, and retained in-frame beta chains. A single entry per CDR3 protein holds the most common genes and DNA from its merged rows. For this sample there are roughly 750,000 distinct CDR3 sequences; about a sixth appear just once. The ten largest clones capture over 7.5% of the sample. The source material was blood. These receptor sequences come from a man between 18 and 35 years old with Graves' hyperthyroidism.

This clonotype was detected only a few times. This chain uses TRBV20-1 with TRBJ2-7; D might be TRBD1 (5 bases). The germline gives CDR1 DFQATT, CDR2 SNEGSKA (reference sequence). V dropped 1 base and J dropped 6 bases, with 16 bases sitting between them. CDR3 length equals 14 residues. For the CDR3, the DNA is TGCAGTGCTAGAGCAGCAGCGACCCAGGGCGAGCAGTACTTC. Translation: CSARAAATQGEQYF.

This clonotype occurred many times. The V call is TRBV7-3, the J call TRBJ1-1; no clear D. Germline CDR1 and CDR2: SGHTA and FQGTGA. V shed 1 base and J shed 0 bases, with 15 bases lying between them. The CDR3 sequence is 17 residues long. The CDR3 sequence: CASSLSPADLLNTEAFF. As DNA, the CDR3 is TGTGCCAGCAGCTTAAGTCCCGCAGATCTACTGAACACTGAAGCTTTCTTT.

With respect to this clonotype: This sequence may be a read error, since a much larger clone differs from it by one base. V gene TRBV29-1 combines with J gene TRBJ2-7; TRBD2 aligns across 7 bases. Germline CDR1 reads SQVTM; CDR2 reads ANQGSEA. Germline trimming cut 6 bases from V and 7 bases from J; bases unmatched to any gene: 9. The CDR3 runs 12 residues. CDR3 residues: CSVELALNEQYF. The CDR3 DNA reads as TGCAGCGTCGAACTAGCGCTCAATGAGCAGTACTTC.

This clonotype was observed at least ten times. The chain joins TRBV24-1 to TRBJ1-2; 7 bases agree with TRBD1. CDR1 KGHDR and CDR2 SFDVKD come from the germline V gene. The CDR3 totals 14 residues. J lost 6 bases, V lost 1 base, and 4 bases had no gene match. CDR3 sequence reads: CATSDLYQGDGYTF. Written as DNA, the CDR3 is TGTGCCACCAGTGATTTATACCAGGGGGATGGCTACACCTTC.

This sequence joins TRBV12-5 and TRBJ1-3, with TRBD1 matching 7 bases. Germline V gene data show CDR1 as LGHNT and CDR2 as FRNRAP. CDR3 length: 15 amino acids. The junction had 8 bases not matched to a gene; V was cut back by 1 base and J by 8 bases. The CDR3 region has the DNA TGTGCTAGTGGTTTGGCGCCAATTACAGGGGACACCATATATTTT. It encodes CASGLAPITGDTIYF.

This rearrangement joins TRBV14 to TRBJ1-3; 7 bases are a match to TRBD1. Germline V CDR1 and CDR2: SGHDN, FVKESK. The length of the CDR3 is 16 residues. After removal of 2 bases from V and 8 bases from J, the junction contained 12 bases not matched to a gene. The CDR3 reads CASSQIGGATWDTIYF. CDR3 bases: TGTGCCAGCAGCCAAATAGGGGGCGCGACTTGGGACACCATATATTTT. The full variable domain, its missing parts supplied by reference TRBV14 and TRBJ1-3, is EAGVTQFPSHSVIEKGQTVTLRCDPISGHDNLYWYRRVMGKEIKFLLHFVKESKQDESGMPNNRFLAERTGGTYSTLKVQPAELEDSGVYFCASSQIGGATWDTIYFGEGSWLTVV.

The sample holds many counts of this clonotype. The chain employs TRBV3-1 and TRBJ2-1, with 8 bases fitting TRBD2. Losses at the gene ends were 0 bases for V and 0 bases for J; bases not matched to a gene: 7. Germline V gene data show CDR1 as LGHDT and CDR2 as YNNKEL (reference sequence). The CDR3 sequence is 18 residues long. This chain's CDR3 is CASSQEWVAGSSYNEQFF. The CDR3 region has the DNA TGTGCCAGCAGCCAAGAGTGGGTAGCGGGAAGCTCCTACAATGAGCAGTTCTTC.

The V call is TRBV7-3, the J call TRBJ1-1; D perhaps matches TRBD1 (6 bases). Trimming removed 1 base from V and 1 base from J, with 13 bases in between. Looked up from germline, CDR1 is SGHTA and CDR2 is FQGTGA. This CDR3 contains 16 residues. The CDR3 DNA is TGTGCCAGCAGCTTAATGTCCCGGACAGCGAACACTGAAGCTTTCTTT. Encoded protein: CASSLMSRTANTEAFF. The full variable domain, its missing parts supplied by reference TRBV7-3 and TRBJ1-1, is GAGVSQTPSNKVTEKGKYVELRCDPISGHTALYWYRQSLGQGPEFLIYFQGTGAADDSGLPNDRFFAVRPEGSVSTLKIQRTERGDSAVYLCASSLMSRTANTEAFFGQGTRLTVV.

Only a few counts were recorded for this clonotype. This chain joins TRBV27 and TRBJ1-1; the D gene is possibly TRBD1 (6 bases). The CDR3 runs to 13 residues. Germline loops: CDR1 MNHEY, CDR2 SMNVEV (reference sequence). V lost 6 bases, J lost 3 bases, and 11 bases lay in between. CDR3 coding DNA: TGTGCCAGCAGGAGTACAGGGTACACTGAAGCTTTCTTT. This translates into CASRSTGYTEAFF.

The chain has TRBV12-3 or TRBV12-4 and TRBJ2-3, with no clear D. With 8 bases removed from V and 3 bases from J, the gap between germline ends came to 12 bases. This CDR3 has 13 residues. The CDR3 coding sequence is TGTGCCAGCCAGCTATTTCGTACAGATACGCAGTATTTT. Its translation: CASQLFRTDTQYF.

This clonotype appeared many times. The chain couples TRBV24-1 to TRBJ1-5; the D is unclear. CDR1 and CDR2 from the germline V gene are KGHDR and SFDVKD. The V end lost 5 bases, the J end lost 0 bases, and 1 base lay between the germline ends. CDR3 length equals 12 residues. The CDR3: CATSASNQPQHF. The CDR3 bases are TGTGCCACCAGTGCTAGCAATCAGCCCCAGCATTTT.

This clonotype was seen ten or more times. The rearrangement links TRBV2 to TRBJ2-3; D unresolved. The CDR3 sequence is 14 residues long. The V end lost 8 bases, the J end lost 0 bases, and 12 bases lay between the germline ends. The germline V gene encodes CDR1 SNHLY and CDR2 FYNNEI. The CDR3 sequence is CASAPVSSTDTQYF. CDR3 DNA: TGTGCCAGCGCCCCCGTATCTAGCACAGATACGCAGTATTTT. The full variable domain, in which reference TRBV2 and TRBJ2-3 provide the parts outside the CDR3, is EPEVTQTPSHQVTQMGQEVILRCVPISNHLYFYWYRQILGQKVEFLVSFYNNEISEKSEIFDDQFSVERPDGSNFTLKIRSTKLEDSAMYFCASAPVSSTDTQYFGPGTRLTVL.

This clonotype was picked up a small number of times. The V gene is TRBV6-5, the J gene TRBJ2-7, with D unresolved. CDR1 is MNHEY, CDR2 SVGAGI, per germline. This CDR3 is built from 14 residues. With 2 bases removed from V and 2 bases from J, the gap between germline ends came to 10 bases. The DNA of the CDR3 is TGTGCCAGCAGTTACGGTCTAGATACCTACGAGCAGTACTTC. Translated, it gives CASSYGLDTYEQYF.

This clonotype has at least ten counts. This chain connects TRBV12-3 or TRBV12-4 to TRBJ1-4; a weak D match, TRBD1 (5 bases). Trimming removed 1 base at V and 7 bases at J, with 7 bases between. The CDR3 consists of 13 residues. The DNA of the CDR3 is TGTGCCAGCAGTTTAGGCCAGGGTGAAAAACTGTTTTTT. Its protein is CASSLGQGEKLFF.

V is TRBV6-1 and J is TRBJ2-1, with D tentatively TRBD2 (6 bases). Trimming took 2 bases from V and 10 from J, leaving 15 bases between them. CDR1 is MNHNS and CDR2 is SASEGT in the germline V gene. CDR3 length: 14 residues. The CDR3 sequence is CASSEITGVEEQFF. The DNA of the CDR3 is TGTGCCAGCAGTGAAATAACGGGAGTAGAAGAGCAGTTCTTC.

This clonotype was seen at least ten times. The rearrangement links TRBV28 to TRBJ2-5; 9 nucleotides match TRBD1. CDR1 MDHEN and CDR2 SYDVKM come from the germline V gene. After removal of 6 bases from V and 7 bases from J, the junction contained 9 bases not matched to a gene. This CDR3 contains 14 residues. The CDR3 spells CASSLGGQGWTQYF. CDR3 DNA sequence: TGTGCCAGCAGCTTAGGAGGACAGGGGTGGACCCAGTACTTC.

There are many counts of this clonotype. The gene calls are TRBV12-3 or TRBV12-4 and TRBJ1-1; D is undetermined. CDR3 length: 14 amino acids. Trimming removed 7 bases from V and 0 bases from J, with 12 bases in between. The CDR3 DNA reads TGTGCCAGCAACTTGGGGTCGTTGAACACTGAAGCTTTCTTT. This gives the protein CASNLGSLNTEAFF.

Ten or more counts support this clonotype. V gene TRBV27 combines with J gene TRBJ2-1; 8 bases map to TRBD2. J was trimmed by 0 bases and V by 5 bases; bases with no gene match: 3. CDR3 size: 15 residues. Germline assignment: CDR1 MNHEY and CDR2 SMNVEV (reference sequence). CDR3 in DNA: TGTGCCAGCAGTCCACTAGCGGTCTCCTACAATGAGCAGTTCTTC. This encodes CASSPLAVSYNEQFF.

This clonotype showed up many times. This chain links TRBV28 with TRBJ2-2, with D tentatively TRBD1 or TRBD2 (6 bases each). Germline CDR1 reads MDHEN; CDR2 reads SYDVKM. V lost 6 bases, J lost 6 bases, and 11 bases lay in between. The CDR3 extends over 13 amino acids. The chain's CDR3 is CASSMGGAGELFF. CDR3 sequence (DNA): TGTGCCAGCAGCATGGGGGGCGCCGGGGAGCTGTTTTTT.